This T cell receptor (beta chain) was sequenced for a study of T cells after posttransplantation cyclophosphamide. Sequenced by immunoSEQ multiplex PCR; TCRdb stores in-frame clones only, minus some. The sample lists around 10,000 clones, roughly nine tenths occurring once. Treatment was busulfan-fludarabine conditioning, a marrow graft, and cyclophosphamide on days +3 and +4. V was cut by 4 bases and J by 6 bases, with 18 bases left in between. CDR3 length: 16 amino acids. Germline V CDR1 and CDR2: SGHVS, FQNEAQ. This TCR was sampled from a male patient in his thirties who received an allogeneic stem cell transplant from a related donor, was CMV-positive, and had acute GVHD only. T cells may partly derive from the graft donor. Specimen: CD4+ T cells sorted from PBMCs, collected after allogeneic stem cell transplant with posttransplant cyclophosphamide. The chain has TRBV7-8 and TRBJ2-2; D ambiguous. The CDR3 DNA reads as TGTGCCAGCAGCTACCGGCGGCCCGGTCGGGCCGGGGAGCTGTTTTTT. This gives the protein CASSYRRPGRAGELFF.